The present T cell receptor (beta chain) was sequenced within a study of control samples from healthy donors and cancer patients. Here immunoSEQ multiplex PCR was the method, and the copy in TCRdb shows in-frame clones only, minus some. The sample has about 190,000 clones. Trimming shortened V by 10 bases and J by 1 base, and 13 bases separated the two germline ends. This CDR3 is 13 amino acids long. CDR1 and CDR2 from the germline V gene are MNHNY and SVGAGI (reference sequence). The chain uses TRBV6-6 and TRBJ1-1; D perhaps matches TRBD1 (5 bases). Sequenced input: blood. This TCR derives from a woman in her twenties or thirties in good health. CDR3 DNA sequence: TGTGCCATTCGGAACAGGCGGAACACTGAAGCTTTCTTT. Encoded protein: CAIRNRRNTEAFF.